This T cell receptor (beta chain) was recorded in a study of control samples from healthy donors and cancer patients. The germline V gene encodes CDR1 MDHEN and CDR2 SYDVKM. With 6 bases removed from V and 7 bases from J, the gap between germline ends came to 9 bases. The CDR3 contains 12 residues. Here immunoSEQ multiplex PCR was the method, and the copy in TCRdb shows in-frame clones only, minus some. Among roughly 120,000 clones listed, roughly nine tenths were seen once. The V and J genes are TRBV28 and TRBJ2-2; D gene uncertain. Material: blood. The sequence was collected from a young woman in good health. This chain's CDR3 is CASRKVVGELFF. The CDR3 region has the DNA TGTGCCAGCAGAAAAGTGGTCGGGGAGCTGTTTTTT.